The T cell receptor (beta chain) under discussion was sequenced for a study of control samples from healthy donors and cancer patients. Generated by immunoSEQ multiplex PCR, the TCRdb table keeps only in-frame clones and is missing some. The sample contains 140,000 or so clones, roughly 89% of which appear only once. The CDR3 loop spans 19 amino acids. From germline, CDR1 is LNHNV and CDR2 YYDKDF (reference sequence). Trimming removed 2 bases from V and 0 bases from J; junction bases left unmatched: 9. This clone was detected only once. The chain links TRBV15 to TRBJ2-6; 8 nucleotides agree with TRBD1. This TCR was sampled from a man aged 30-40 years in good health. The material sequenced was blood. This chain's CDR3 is CATSRFQGQVFSGANVLTF. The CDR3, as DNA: TGTGCCACCAGCAGATTTCAGGGACAGGTGTTCTCTGGGGCCAACGTCCTGACTTTC.